The 20 T cell receptor beta chains below were found in one sample sequenced in a study of CD8 T cells in Susac syndrome. RNA totalling roughly 0.5 to 1 ug underwent reverse transcription with random hexamers. TCRdb re-analysed the immunoSEQ multiplex PCR reads in MiXCR, keeping a single row per CDR3 protein. The profile shows tens of thousands of distinct CDR3 sequences, roughly 95% of them singletons. The source material was CD4+ T cells from PBMCs. The receptors derive from a human donor with multiple sclerosis.

The chain recombines TRBV29-1 with TRBJ2-7; 7 bases agree with TRBD1. The CDR3 runs 14 residues. Germline CDR1 reads SQVTM; CDR2 reads ANQGSEA. V gave up 6 bases and J gave up 0 bases; unmatched junction bases: 8. The CDR3 bases are TGCAGCGTCGCAGGACAGGTGGGCTCCTACGAGCAGTACTTC. Translation gives CSVAGQVGSYEQYF.

This chain links TRBV11-2 with TRBJ2-5, with D hard to call. Trimming shortened V by 1 base and J by 5 bases, and 14 bases separated the two germline ends. This CDR3 has 15 residues. Germline loops: CDR1 SGHAT, CDR2 FQNNGV. The CDR3 DNA sequence: TGTGCCAGCAGCTTAGTGTTGGCGTCGCGGGAGACCCAGTACTTC. Translation: CASSLVLASRETQYF.

This chain connects TRBV3-1 to TRBJ2-7, with D hard to call. V lost 3 bases and J lost 6, with 9 bases in between. CDR1 LGHDT and CDR2 YNNKEL come from the germline V gene (reference sequence). CDR3 length equals 12 residues. CDR3 DNA: TGTGCCAGCAGCCAGCAGAGTCGCGAGCAGTACTTC. This gives the protein CASSQQSREQYF.

The genes are TRBV7-2 and TRBJ2-6; no clear D. CDR1 and CDR2 from the germline V gene are SGHTA and FQGNSA. The CDR3 loop spans 13 amino acids. The V end lost 2 bases, the J end lost 4 bases, and 3 bases lay between the germline ends. The CDR3 nucleotides are TGTGCCAGCAGCTTAATCGGGGCCAACGTCCTGACTTTC. Translating it yields CASSLIGANVLTF.

CDR3 coding DNA: TGCGCCAGCAGCCAAGGTCCGGGGGGGCGGGACAATGAGCAGTTCTTC. Its translation is CASSQGPGGRDNEQFF. The V gene is TRBV4-3, the J gene TRBJ2-1; 8 bases align to TRBD2. Unmatched junction bases numbered 7, after V lost 1 base and J lost 5 bases. CDR3 size: 16 residues. The germline gives CDR1 LGHNA, CDR2 YSLEER.

This clonotype was counted a single time. The chain has TRBV3-1 and TRBJ2-1, with D unclear. Germline V gives CDR1 LGHDT, CDR2 YNNKEL (reference sequence). This CDR3 comprises 13 residues. The ends were cut back, 3 bases at V and 8 bases at J, with 11 bases in the middle. CDR3 nucleotide sequence: TGTGCCAGCAGCCACCGGACCCGCGATGAGCAGTTCTTC. This gives the protein CASSHRTRDEQFF.

V usage is TRBV7-8 and J usage is TRBJ1-2, with 7 bases fitting TRBD1. The germline gives CDR1 SGHVS, CDR2 FQNEAQ. The CDR3 is 14 amino acids. V lost 5 bases, J lost 0 bases, and 3 bases stayed unmatched. CDR3 loop: CASSRDRTNYGYTF. Here the CDR3 DNA reads TGTGCCAGCAGCCGGGACAGAACTAACTATGGCTACACCTTC.

The chain is built from TRBV20-1 and TRBJ2-5; D possibly uses TRBD1 or TRBD2 (5 bases each). The germline V gene encodes CDR1 DFQATT and CDR2 SNEGSKA (reference sequence). V was cut by 5 bases and J by 5 bases, with 12 bases left in between. The CDR3 length is 12 residues. CDR3 nucleotide sequence: TGCAGTGCTCCTGGGGGTGAGGAGACCCAGTACTTC. It yields the protein CSAPGGEETQYF.

The chain carries TRBV6-5 and TRBJ1-5, with D tentatively TRBD1 (6 bases). The CDR3 is 13 amino acids. CDR1 is MNHEY and CDR2 is SVGAGI in the germline V gene. V dropped 6 bases and J dropped 12 bases, with 18 bases sitting between them. In DNA, the CDR3 is TGTGCCAGCAGCACATCAGTCGGGACACTCCAGCATTTT. It is translated as CASSTSVGTLQHF.

This rearrangement joins TRBV5-1 to TRBJ1-1; D perhaps matches TRBD1 (6 bases). The germline gives CDR1 SGHRS, CDR2 YFSETQ. This CDR3 region has 16 residues. Trimming took off 3 bases at V and 3 bases at J, with 18 bases between the two ends. This CDR3 is CASSSNSGVGDTEAFF. DNA for the CDR3: TGCGCCAGCAGCTCGAACTCAGGGGTCGGGGACACTGAAGCTTTCTTT. The variable domain in full, with the rest retrieved from reference TRBV5-1 and TRBJ1-1, is KAGVTQTPRYLIKTRGQQVTLSCSPISGHRSVSWYQQTPGQGLQFLFEYFSETQRNKGNFPGRFSGRQFSNSRSEMNVSTLELGDSALYLCASSSNSGVGDTEAFFGQGTRLTVV.

The sample holds one count of this clonotype. CDR3: CASSPPFDSYSNQPQHF. The CDR3 bases are TGTGCCAGCAGCCCGCCCTTTGACAGTTATAGCAATCAGCCCCAGCATTTT. The chain couples TRBV6-2 or TRBV6-3 to TRBJ1-5, with a possible D match to TRBD1 (5 bases). The germline gives CDR1 MNHEY, CDR2 SVGEGT. This CDR3 contains 17 residues. V was pared by 6 bases and J by 0 bases, with 18 bases between.

V is TRBV6-5 and J is TRBJ1-2; D remains unclear. Germline-derived CDR1 and CDR2 are MNHEY and SVGAGI. V lost 2 bases, J lost 8 bases, and 12 bases lay in between. The CDR3 is 13 amino acids. As DNA, the CDR3 is TGTGCCAGCAGTTACCTCAGGCGACGCGGCTACACCTTC. Translated: CASSYLRRRGYTF.

The DNA for the CDR3 is TGTGCCAGCAGTATCGGGACAGGAGTTTGGGAGACCCAGTACTTC. Translated, it gives CASSIGTGVWETQYF. This chain joins TRBV2 and TRBJ2-5, with 8 bases that match TRBD1. Germline V gene data show CDR1 as SNHLY and CDR2 as FYNNEI. The CDR3 is 15 amino acids. V gave up 5 bases and J gave up 5 bases; unmatched junction bases: 10.

The chain combines TRBV11-3 with TRBJ1-4; D is ambiguous. The V and J ends lost 0 bases and 10 bases respectively, with 12 bases between them. CDR3 length: 14 residues. The germline CDR1 and CDR2 sequences are SGHNT and YENEEA. The CDR3 spells CASSLDSPEGKLFF. The CDR3 nucleotides are TGTGCCAGCAGCTTAGACAGCCCTGAGGGAAAACTGTTTTTT.

This chain joins TRBV5-6 and TRBJ1-1; possibly TRBD1 for D (6 bases). CDR1 and CDR2 (germline): SGHDT, YYEEEE. V lost 4 bases, J lost 4 bases, and 14 bases lay in between. The length of the CDR3 is 14 residues. The CDR3 region has the DNA TGTGCCAGCAGCAGGTTAACAGGGCCCACTGAAGCTTTCTTT. It codes for CASSRLTGPTEAFF.

This CDR3 is CASSTGQSSYNEQFF. The CDR3 nucleotides read TGTGCCAGCAGCACAGGACAGTCCTCCTACAATGAGCAGTTCTTC. V is TRBV11-3 and J is TRBJ2-1; a possible D gene is TRBD1 (6 bases). Trimming pared 5 bases from V and 0 bases from J, leaving 11 bases between. The CDR3 is made up of 15 amino acids. Germline values: CDR1 SGHNT, CDR2 YENEEA.

This chain uses TRBV20-1 with TRBJ2-2; 7 bases are shared with TRBD1. Trimming cost V 3 bases and J 2 bases; bases outside gene matches: 3. Looked up from germline, CDR1 is DFQATT and CDR2 is SNEGSKA (reference sequence). This CDR3 region has 14 residues. The CDR3 DNA reads TGCAGTGCTAGCGGGGACAGAAACACCGGGGAGCTGTTTTTT. Its translation is CSASGDRNTGELFF.

The V call is TRBV12-3 or TRBV12-4, the J call TRBJ2-1, with TRBD2 matching 11 bases. J lost 5 bases, V lost 6 bases, and 6 bases had no gene match. The CDR3 length is 15 residues. The DNA of the CDR3 is TGTGCCAGCAGCCCCACTAGCGGGAGACACAATGAGCAGTTCTTC. Amino acids: CASSPTSGRHNEQFF.

The chain has TRBV28 and TRBJ2-7; the match to TRBD1 covers 7 bases. The CDR3 runs 12 residues. V gave up 5 bases and J gave up 6 bases; unmatched junction bases: 4. Germline CDR1 is MDHEN and CDR2 is SYDVKM. The CDR3 loop reads CASSTTGFEQYF. DNA for the CDR3: TGTGCCAGCAGTACGACAGGGTTCGAGCAGTACTTC.

This sequence joins TRBV11-2 and TRBJ2-7, with D possibly matching TRBD2 (6 bases). Trimming removed 3 bases from V and 6 bases from J, with 18 bases in between. This CDR3 has 15 amino acids. Germline CDR1 and CDR2: SGHAT and FQNNGV. DNA for the CDR3: TGTGCCAGCAGCTTCTATTTAGGCGGGGTGTCCGAGCAGTACTTC. Its translation is CASSFYLGGVSEQYF.